One and the same sample provided the 30 T cell receptor beta chains below, sequenced in a study of Graves' ophthalmopathy and Graves' hyperthyroidism. Amplifying from RNA transcripts, the study obtained TCR beta CDR3 regions. The authors performed first-round RT-PCR with HTBI primers and then a second-round multiplex PCR. A single record per CDR3 protein comes from TCRdb applying MiXCR to the multiplex PCR reads. The sample has approximately 700,000 distinct CDR3 sequences, more than 40% seen once; the top ten hold around 3%. Source material: peripheral blood. The receptors derive from an adult man with Graves' ophthalmopathy.

This clonotype was found a few times. The chain carries TRBV27 and TRBJ1-5, with TRBD1 as a possible D gene (6 bases). The CDR3 totals 15 residues. The germline V and J ends were trimmed by 3 bases and 6 bases, with 15 bases remaining between them. The germline V gene has CDR1 MNHEY and CDR2 SMNVEV (reference sequence). CDR3 nucleotides: TGTGCCAGCAGTTTGGTTGGGGGCTTGAGTCAGCCCCAGCATTTT. Translation gives CASSLVGGLSQPQHF.

The rearrangement uses TRBV20-1 and TRBJ2-2, with D hard to call. The V end was cut by 1 base, the J end by 9 bases, with 6 bases between. Germline CDR1 and CDR2: DFQATT and SNEGSKA (reference sequence). The CDR3 length is 11 residues. In nucleotides, the CDR3 is TGCAGTGCTAGAGGTGACAGGGAGCTGTTTTTT. Translating it yields CSARGDRELFF.

Only a few counts were recorded for this clonotype. The V and J genes are TRBV6-5 and TRBJ2-7; 11 nucleotides match TRBD1. The V gene end was trimmed by 2 bases and the J gene end by 3 bases; junction bases not matched to a gene: 3. Germline-derived CDR1 and CDR2 are MNHEY and SVGAGI. The CDR3 covers 15 residues. The CDR3: CASSYAGTGGYEQYF. DNA for the CDR3: TGTGCCAGCAGTTACGCCGGGACAGGGGGCTACGAGCAGTACTTC.

Many counts were recorded for this clonotype. The chain recombines TRBV7-9 with TRBJ2-2; a possible D gene is TRBD1 (5 bases). This CDR3 contains 14 residues. Trimming removed 6 bases from V and 1 base from J, with 9 bases in between. Germline-derived CDR1 and CDR2 are SEHNR and FQNEAQ (reference sequence). CDR3 sequence: CASSATGNTGELFF. CDR3 bases: TGTGCCAGCAGTGCCACAGGGAACACCGGGGAGCTGTTTTTT. The full variable domain, its missing parts supplied by reference TRBV7-9 and TRBJ2-2, is DTGVSQNPRHKITKRGQNVTFRCDPISEHNRLYWYRQTLGQGPEFLTYFQNEAQLEKSRLLSDRFSAERPKGSFSTLEIQRTEQGDSAMYLCASSATGNTGELFFGEGSRLTVL.

In this sample, this clonotype turned up many times. The chain combines TRBV2 with TRBJ1-2; D may be TRBD1 (5 bases). CDR1 and CDR2 from the germline V gene are SNHLY and FYNNEI. The CDR3 runs to 13 residues. The ends were cut back, 3 bases at V and 6 bases at J, with 11 bases in the middle. The CDR3 region is CASSDGGRDGYTF. DNA for the CDR3: TGTGCCAGCAGTGACGGGGGACGCGATGGCTACACCTTC.

V usage is TRBV29-1 and J usage is TRBJ2-5, with TRBD1 identical over 11 bases. In germline, CDR1 is SQVTM, CDR2 ANQGSEA. V lost 8 bases and J lost 5; bases outside the gene matches: 7. The CDR3 contains 13 residues. CDR3 amino acids: CSHGQGAGETQYF. Written as DNA, the CDR3 is TGCAGCCACGGACAGGGGGCCGGGGAGACCCAGTACTTC.

The gene calls are TRBV20-1 and TRBJ1-5; the match to TRBD1 covers 8 bases. The J segment lost 3 bases and the V segment lost 0 bases, leaving 16 bases of the junction unmatched. The V gene's germline CDR1 is DFQATT and CDR2 SNEGSKA (reference sequence). The CDR3 covers 19 residues. In nucleotides, the CDR3 is TGCAGTGCTAGAGAAGAGTGGCAGGGGGCTCTAATAATCAATCAGCCCCAGCATTTT. Translated, it gives CSAREEWQGALIINQPQHF.

Points on this clonotype: With a much larger clone just one base away, this may be a read error. This chain joins TRBV9 and TRBJ1-5; D is unclear. CDR1 is SGDLS, CDR2 YYNGEE, per germline. This CDR3 contains 13 residues. CDR3 nucleotides: TGTGCCAGCAGCGTAGATAGCAATCAGCCCCAGCTTTTT. Translating gives CASSVDSNQPQLF.

V and J are TRBV10-3 and TRBJ1-5; D may be TRBD1 (5 bases). Germline CDR1 and CDR2: ENHRY and SYGVKD. The CDR3 spans 13 residues. Trimming cost V 6 bases and J 11 bases, with 17 bases left between them. This chain's CDR3 is CAISSGRQETQHF. CDR3 nucleotides: TGTGCCATCAGCTCAGGGCGGCAAGAGACCCAGCATTTT.

The CDR3 DNA reads TGTGCCAGCAGCGAGGGGGCTCGCAATCAGCCCCAGCATTTT. Its protein product is CASSEGARNQPQHF. This chain links TRBV7-2 with TRBJ1-5, with 7 nucleotides matching TRBD1. CDR1 is SGHTA, CDR2 FQGNSA, per germline. V was clipped by 5 bases and J by 2 bases; unmatched bases: 3. This CDR3 region has 14 residues.

This clonotype was found many times. This chain connects TRBV2 to TRBJ2-7; 9 nucleotides line up with TRBD2. The CDR3 consists of 14 residues. Germline assignment: CDR1 SNHLY and CDR2 FYNNEI. V trimming: 5 bases; J trimming: 3 bases; junction bases outside the gene matches: 5. CDR3 coding DNA: TGTGCCAGCAGTCCCGAAGCGGGGGGCTACGAGCAGTACTTC. Translating it yields CASSPEAGGYEQYF.

The V and J genes are TRBV10-2 and TRBJ1-2; D is possibly TRBD1 (5 bases). The CDR3 totals 14 residues. Germline V gene data show CDR1 as WSHSY and CDR2 as SAAADI. Between the trimmed V and J ends, which lost 3 bases and 0 bases, there was a span of 8 bases. Written as DNA, the CDR3 is TGCGCCAGCAGTGATACAGGCCCTAACTATGGCTACACCTTC. This gives the protein CASSDTGPNYGYTF.

The chain links TRBV25-1 to TRBJ2-7; the match to TRBD2 covers 9 bases. The CDR3 is 16 residues long. In germline, CDR1 is MGHDK, CDR2 SYGVNS. The V segment lost 6 bases and the J segment 7 bases; nucleotides outside the gene matches: 16. The CDR3 DNA reads TGTGCCAGCAGCTTAGTTAGCGGGAGTAGGTACAATGAGCAGTACTTC. Its translation: CASSLVSGSRYNEQYF.

J is TRBJ1-2 and V is TRBV7-9, with D uncertain. This CDR3 has 9 amino acids. V lost 3 bases and J lost 8, with 1 base in between. Germline V gene lookup returns CDR1 SEHNR and CDR2 FQNEAQ (reference sequence). Written as DNA, the CDR3 is TGTGCCAGCAGCTTCGGCTACACCTTC. It encodes CASSFGYTF.

This chain joins TRBV19 and TRBJ1-1; tentatively, D is TRBD1 (6 bases). V was pared by 6 bases and J by 1 base, with 9 bases between. Germline V CDR1 and CDR2: LNHDA, SQIVND (reference sequence). This CDR3 has 13 residues. The CDR3 spells CASSWGANTEAFF. CDR3 bases: TGTGCCAGTAGCTGGGGGGCGAACACTGAAGCTTTCTTT.

The chain employs TRBV12-3 or TRBV12-4 and TRBJ2-7, with D possibly TRBD2 on 6 matching bases. V lost 7 bases and J 3 bases, leaving 16 bases between the germline ends. This CDR3 has 14 amino acids. CDR3 sequence: CASIPGDGGYEQYF. The CDR3 DNA is TGTGCCAGCATCCCTGGGGACGGGGGCTACGAGCAGTACTTC.

This clonotype occurred many times. The chain joins TRBV7-2 to TRBJ2-7; the D is unclear. Trimming left V 5 bases short and J 6 bases short, with 11 bases between. The CDR3 contains 12 residues. The germline V gene has CDR1 SGHTA and CDR2 FQGNSA. Here the CDR3 reads CASSPLGIEQYF. The CDR3 DNA sequence: TGTGCCAGCAGCCCCCTAGGGATCGAGCAGTACTTC.

This clonotype was counted ten times or more. The chain links TRBV7-8 to TRBJ2-7; 7 bases match TRBD2. Germline assignment: CDR1 SGHVS and CDR2 FQNEAQ. Germline trimming cut 3 bases from V and 1 base from J; bases unmatched to any gene: 3. The length of the CDR3 is 14 residues. CDR3 bases: TGTGCCAGCAGCTTTAGCGGGCTGTCCTACGAGCAGTACTTC. Residues: CASSFSGLSYEQYF.

This clonotype appeared many times. The CDR3: CASSLRQRGGYTF. CDR3 nucleotides: TGTGCCAGCAGCTTAAGGCAACGCGGCGGCTACACCTTC. The J gene is TRBJ1-2, the V gene TRBV7-2, with D hard to call. Germline V gives CDR1 SGHTA, CDR2 FQGNSA. The V end lost 2 bases, the J end lost 8 bases, and 12 bases lay between the germline ends. This CDR3 is 13 amino acids long.

A word on this clonotype: One end of the junction varies from germline; a read error may be responsible. The chain combines TRBV19 with TRBJ2-7; a weak D match, TRBD2 (6 bases). CDR1 LNHDA and CDR2 SQIVND come from the germline V gene (reference sequence). The CDR3 sequence is 12 residues long. CDR3 bases: TGTGCCAGTGGTATAAACGGGGGCGAGCAGTACTTC. Residues: CASGINGGEQYF.

The chain joins TRBV7-6 to TRBJ1-6, with TRBD1 matching 11 bases. This CDR3 is 15 amino acids long. Germline CDR1 is SGHVS and CDR2 is FNYEAQ. The CDR3 sequence is CARDTQGTGGSPLHF. The CDR3, as DNA: TGTGCTAGAGATACTCAGGGGACAGGGGGATCACCCCTCCACTTT. The complete variable domain, with remaining parts taken from reference TRBV7-6 and TRBJ1-6, reads GAGVSQSPRYKVTKRGQDVALRCDPISGHVSLYWYRQALGQGPEFLTYFNYEAQQDKSGLPNDRFSAERPEGSISTLTIQRTEQRDSAMYRCARDTQGTGGSPLHFGNGTRLTVT.

The CDR3 here is CATSSDTRQGGVTQYF. The CDR3 DNA reads TGTGCCACCAGCAGTGATACCCGACAGGGAGGCGTGACCCAGTACTTC. The V gene is TRBV15, the J gene TRBJ2-5, with D tentatively TRBD1 (7 bases). The CDR3 has 16 residues. Germline V gene data show CDR1 as LNHNV and CDR2 as YYDKDF (reference sequence). V was pared by 3 bases and J by 7 bases, with 21 bases between.

The rearrangement uses TRBV7-9 and TRBJ2-6; 12 nucleotides align to TRBD1. The CDR3 covers 18 residues. V gave up 5 bases and J gave up 3 bases; unmatched junction bases: 8. CDR1 is SEHNR and CDR2 is FQNEAQ in the germline V gene (reference sequence). CDR3 DNA: TGTGCCAGCAGCCGACGGGACAGGGGGCTATTTGGGGCCAACGTCCTGACTTTC. Residues: CASSRRDRGLFGANVLTF.

The chain links TRBV7-2 to TRBJ2-7; 10 bases are a match to TRBD1. CDR1 SGHTA and CDR2 FQGNSA come from the germline V gene. The junction had 6 bases not matched to a gene; V was cut back by 5 bases and J by 2 bases. There are 15 residues in the CDR3. CDR3 region: CASSHQGQGAYEQYF. For the CDR3, the DNA is TGTGCCAGCAGCCACCAAGGACAGGGGGCCTACGAGCAGTACTTC.

The rearrangement uses TRBV7-2 and TRBJ2-5; 9 bases agree with TRBD2. CDR3 length: 17 residues. After removal of 4 bases from V and 1 base from J, the junction contained 10 bases not matched to a gene. Germline V lookup: CDR1 SGHTA, CDR2 FQGNSA. The CDR3 region is CASSSKPRLAAQETQYF. The CDR3 DNA follows: TGTGCCAGCAGCTCAAAACCTCGACTAGCGGCCCAAGAGACCCAGTACTTC.

This clonotype appeared many times. The chain combines TRBV12-3 or TRBV12-4 with TRBJ1-1; perhaps TRBD1 as D (5 bases). Trimming removed 3 bases at V and 9 bases at J, with 8 bases between. The CDR3 sequence is 11 residues long. The CDR3 is CASSFDSKAFF. CDR3 nucleotides: TGTGCCAGCAGTTTTGACAGCAAAGCTTTCTTT.

This clonotype was seen a handful of times. J is TRBJ1-5 and V is TRBV6-2 or TRBV6-3, with no clear D. This CDR3 spans 12 amino acids. Trimming took off 3 bases at V and 5 bases at J, with 5 bases between the two ends. The germline V gene has CDR1 MNHEY and CDR2 SVGEGT. The DNA of the CDR3 is TGTGCCAGCAGTTATGTAGATCAGCCCCAGCATTTT. Encoded protein: CASSYVDQPQHF.

The rearrangement uses TRBV28 and TRBJ1-4; D may be TRBD1 (5 bases). CDR1 and CDR2 (germline): MDHEN, SYDVKM. The V end was cut by 7 bases, the J end by 14 bases, with 20 bases between. The CDR3 runs to 13 residues. The CDR3 DNA sequence: TGTGCCAGCACCAAAATCGGGGCAGGGCCTCTGTTTTTT. Translation gives CASTKIGAGPLFF.

CDR3 residues: CASSTGQGSGNTIYF. The CDR3, as DNA: TGTGCCAGCAGTACTGGACAGGGCTCTGGAAACACCATATATTTT. This rearrangement joins TRBV11-1 to TRBJ1-3; 8 nucleotides align to TRBD1. The CDR3 covers 15 residues. With 6 bases clipped from V and 0 bases from J, the junction kept 4 bases outside the gene matches. The germline CDR1 and CDR2 sequences are SGHAT and FQDESV (reference sequence).

Notes on this clonotype: Here the CDR3 omits its conserved ending phenylalanine or tryptophan, so a read error is the likely source. No DNA is shown, since the ends of the CDR3 on it are uncertain; the CDR3 is the one TCRdb lists. This sequence joins TRBV7-6 and TRBJ2-2; TRBD1 is taken as the D call from the table, unchecked against the DNA. CDR1 and CDR2 (germline): SGHVS, FNYEAQ. The CDR3 has 14 residues if both end residues are counted. The CDR3 here is CASGVQGGTGELCA.